A selection of T cell receptor beta chains follows, all from one sample in a study of patients and donors after allogeneic stem cell transplantation. TCRdb passed the RT-PCR reads through MiXCR, listing each CDR3 protein once. This table holds some 200,000 distinct CDR3 sequences, less than 45% found once. Sequencing was done on a sample of blood, either unsorted or a sorted T cell fraction (not recorded which). The receptor source for this set is a human donor who was either an allogeneic HSCT recipient or a stem cell or donor lymphocyte infusion donor (not recorded which). It is not recorded whose cells these are; they may come from a transplant donor. The CDR3 runs from the conserved cysteine through the conserved F or W. Each record gives: clone size, J gene, D gene, V gene, CDR3 protein, CDR3 DNA. D genes are given only for firm matches. Only some rows state a clone size, as once, few, many or a class for expanded clones.

size: NA; J: TRBJ2-2; D: TRBD1; V: TRBV7-2; CDR3: CASSQGAGTGELFF; DNA: TGTGCCAGCAGTCAGGGGGCCGGGACCGGGGAGCTGTTTTTT
size: NA; J: TRBJ1-1; D: TRBD1; V: TRBV5-8; CDR3: CASSLGTGQVTEAFF; DNA: TGTGCCAGCAGCTTGGGGACAGGGCAGGTCACTGAAGCTTTCTTT
size: NA; J: TRBJ1-1; D: TRBD1; V: TRBV18; CDR3: CASSPPRTGGVGTEAFF; DNA: TGTGCCAGCTCACCACCTCGGACAGGGGGAGTGGGGACTGAAGCTTTCTTT
size: NA; J: TRBJ1-1; D: NA; V: TRBV7-8; CDR3: CASSLVRWGEAGTEAFF; DNA: TGTGCCAGCAGCTTAGTCCGGTGGGGGGAGGCGGGGACTGAAGCTTTCTTT
size: few; J: TRBJ1-5; D: NA; V: TRBV30; CDR3: CAWSVRQADQPQHF; DNA: TGTGCCTGGAGTGTACGACAGGCCGATCAGCCCCAGCATTTT
size: few; J: TRBJ1-2; D: NA; V: TRBV9; CDR3: CASSVATGGVRGYTF; DNA: TGTGCCAGCAGCGTAGCTACGGGCGGTGTCCGTGGCTACACCTTC
size: NA; J: TRBJ1-5; D: NA; V: TRBV20-1; CDR3: CSVLSGTSNQPQHF; DNA: TGCAGTGTTTTATCGGGTACTAGCAATCAGCCCCAGCATTTT
size: few; J: TRBJ1-4; D: NA; V: TRBV28; CDR3: CASSFGGTNEKLFF; DNA: TGTGCCAGCAGTTTTGGGGGAACTAATGAAAAACTGTTTTTT
size: few; J: TRBJ1-3; D: NA; V: TRBV12-3/TRBV12-4; CDR3: CASSLGTDFTGNTIYF; DNA: TGTGCCAGCAGTCTAGGGACGGACTTTACTGGAAACACCATATATTTT
size: NA; J: TRBJ1-6; D: NA; V: TRBV4-3; CDR3: CASSQGDGPLHF; DNA: TGCGCCAGCAGCCAAGGAGACGGACCCCTCCACTTT
size: NA; J: TRBJ1-2; D: TRBD1; V: TRBV12-3/TRBV12-4; CDR3: CASSSLQGAIYGYTF; DNA: TGTGCCAGCAGTTCTCTACAGGGGGCGATCTATGGCTACACCTTC
size: NA; J: TRBJ1-1; D: NA; V: TRBV4-3; CDR3: CASSQVGGDAEAFF; DNA: TGCGCCAGCAGCCAAGTAGGGGGGGACGCTGAAGCTTTCTTT
size: many; J: TRBJ1-1; D: NA; V: TRBV12-3/TRBV12-4; CDR3: CASSLEGEEAFF; DNA: TGTGCCAGCAGTTTAGAGGGGGAAGAAGCTTTCTTT
size: NA; J: TRBJ2-4; D: TRBD1; V: TRBV4-3; CDR3: CASSQDLGGQAKNIQYF; DNA: TGCGCCAGCAGCCAAGATTTAGGGGGCCAGGCCAAAAACATTCAGTACTTC
size: NA; J: TRBJ2-1; D: NA; V: TRBV7-9; CDR3: CASSFPRKDNEQFF; DNA: TGTGCCAGCAGCTTTCCTAGAAAGGACAATGAGCAGTTCTTC
size: NA; J: TRBJ2-5; D: NA; V: TRBV12-3/TRBV12-4; CDR3: CASSFWGRETQYF; DNA: TGTGCCAGCAGTTTCTGGGGGAGGGAGACCCAGTACTTC
size: few; J: TRBJ1-1; D: TRBD1; V: TRBV29-1; CDR3: CSVEGQGATEAFF; DNA: TGCAGCGTTGAGGGACAGGGAGCCACTGAAGCTTTCTTT
size: NA; J: TRBJ1-5; D: TRBD1; V: TRBV12-3/TRBV12-4; CDR3: CASSRQPGTGYQPQHF; DNA: TGTGCCAGCAGTCGTCAACCCGGGACAGGGTACCAGCCCCAGCATTTT
size: few; J: TRBJ2-4; D: NA; V: TRBV21-1; CDR3: CARKAGGPPNIQYF; DNA: TGTGCCAGAAAAGCGGGGGGCCCACCAAACATTCAGTACTTC
size: NA; J: TRBJ2-1; D: NA; V: TRBV10-3; CDR3: CAIGGASGRSYNEQFF; DNA: TGTGCCATCGGAGGGGCGAGCGGGCGGTCCTACAATGAGCAGTTCTTC
size: few; J: TRBJ2-1; D: NA; V: TRBV28; CDR3: CASSPHRKVYNEQFF; DNA: TGTGCCAGCAGCCCCCATCGTAAAGTCTACAATGAGCAGTTCTTC
size: few; J: TRBJ1-3; D: NA; V: TRBV20-1; CDR3: CSASRGRVGNTIYF; DNA: TGCAGTGCTAGCCGGGGGAGGGTTGGAAACACCATATATTTT
size: NA; J: TRBJ1-1; D: NA; V: TRBV3-1; CDR3: CASTQAQGLNTEAFF; DNA: TGTGCCAGCACCCAGGCCCAGGGATTGAACACTGAAGCTTTCTTT
size: NA; J: TRBJ2-3; D: TRBD2; V: TRBV7-2; CDR3: CASSLASGIATDTQYF; DNA: TGTGCCAGCAGCTTAGCGAGCGGGATAGCCACAGATACGCAGTATTTT
size: few; J: TRBJ2-1; D: TRBD2; V: TRBV7-9; CDR3: CASSLGPQLAGDYNEQFF; DNA: TGTGCCAGCAGCTTAGGGCCCCAACTAGCGGGGGACTACAATGAGCAGTTCTTC
size: NA; J: TRBJ1-3; D: NA; V: TRBV7-8; CDR3: CASSLAPPGGNTIYF; DNA: TGTGCCAGCAGCTTAGCGCCGCCGGGTGGAAACACCATATATTTT
size: few; J: TRBJ1-2; D: NA; V: TRBV14; CDR3: CASSQKNNGYTF; DNA: TGTGCCAGCAGCCAAAAAAACAACGGCTACACCTTC
size: NA; J: TRBJ1-6; D: NA; V: TRBV7-9; CDR3: CASSFPVTGKGDSPLHF; DNA: TGTGCCAGCAGCTTCCCCGTCACAGGGAAGGGGGATTCACCCCTCCACTTT
size: NA; J: TRBJ2-2; D: NA; V: TRBV20-1; CDR3: CSVRQSSNTGELFF; DNA: TGCAGTGTTCGTCAGTCCTCGAACACCGGGGAGCTGTTTTTT
size: NA; J: TRBJ2-5; D: NA; V: TRBV29-1; CDR3: CSAGREGETQYF; DNA: TGCAGCGCGGGCCGTGAGGGCGAGACCCAGTACTTC